The T cell receptor beta chain described here comes from a study of T cell repertoires in cytomegalovirus infection. Looking at the study overall: Indications came from public TCR beta signatures; they pointed to CMV infection and to a matching HLA type. Findings and caveats of the study: Accumulated public TCR beta family frequency recognized individuals carrying CMV together with the relevant HLA.

This clonotype was observed a few times. No antigen is known for it. Looked up from germline, CDR1 is MDHEN and CDR2 is SYDVKM. V was trimmed by 3 bases and J by 7 bases, leaving 15 bases between them. The CDR3 runs 14 residues. From the reads, TCRdb called clonotypes with MiXCR, one entry per CDR3 protein. The sample has hundreds of thousands of distinct CDR3 sequences, around 35% seen once; the top ten hold roughly a sixth. The sample consisted of cultured PBMCs, taken from culture after CMV antigen stimulation. This clonotype originated in a human donor in good health (CMV status not recorded). Some clones in this sample may be carry-over from other donors' samples. The J gene is TRBJ1-2, the V gene TRBV28; D possibly corresponds to TRBD1 (6 bases). The CDR3 DNA sequence: TGTGCCAGCAGTTTTGAGGGGGAAAGAACTGGCTACACCTTC. The encoded protein is CASSFEGERTGYTF.